The rows below give T cell receptor beta chains drawn from one sample of a study of control samples from healthy donors and cancer patients. The table came from immunoSEQ multiplex PCR; TCRdb's copy has only in-frame clones and leaves some out. Of about 130,000 clones in the sample, roughly 87% were seen once. Sequencing was carried out using blood. The receptors shown here come from a man aged 18 to 29 in good health. CDR3s include the opening cysteine and the closing phenylalanine or tryptophan. A D gene is named only where the DNA matches it firmly. The size entry is marked missing in some rows and otherwise reads once, few, many or a size class.

V gene: TRBV28; clone size: NA; D gene: TRBD2; J gene: TRBJ2-3; CDR3 protein: CASSFGGREGTQYF; CDR3 DNA: TGTGCCAGCAGTTTCGGCGGGAGAGAAGGTACGCAGTATTTT
V gene: TRBV19; clone size: NA; D gene: NA; J gene: TRBJ1-4; CDR3 protein: CASTDGAVNEKLFF; CDR3 DNA: TGTGCCAGTACGGACGGGGCCGTTAATGAAAAACTGTTTTTT
V gene: TRBV19; clone size: once; D gene: NA; J gene: TRBJ2-2; CDR3 protein: CASNGDGATPSNTGELFF; CDR3 DNA: TGTGCCAGTAATGGGGACGGGGCCACCCCTTCGAACACCGGGGAGCTGTTTTTT
V gene: TRBV10-3; clone size: NA; D gene: TRBD1; J gene: TRBJ1-2; CDR3 protein: CAISGWDRGIRNYGYTF; CDR3 DNA: TGTGCCATCAGCGGGTGGGACAGGGGTATTCGGAACTATGGCTACACCTTC
V gene: TRBV18; clone size: NA; D gene: TRBD1; J gene: TRBJ2-5; CDR3 protein: CASSPGQGAVMETQYF; CDR3 DNA: TGTGCCAGCTCACCCGGACAGGGGGCGGTCATGGAGACCCAGTACTTC
V gene: TRBV13; clone size: NA; D gene: NA; J gene: TRBJ2-1; CDR3 protein: CASRQTILNNEQFF; CDR3 DNA: TGTGCCAGCAGACAAACCATCCTAAACAATGAGCAGTTCTTC
V gene: TRBV25-1; clone size: NA; D gene: TRBD1; J gene: TRBJ2-1; CDR3 protein: CASSGQGHEQFF; CDR3 DNA: TGTGCCAGCTCGGGACAGGGCCATGAGCAGTTCTTC
V gene: TRBV6-5; clone size: NA; D gene: NA; J gene: TRBJ1-2; CDR3 protein: CASSLAGSFYGYTF; CDR3 DNA: TGTGCCAGCAGTCTAGCAGGGTCTTTCTATGGCTACACCTTC
V gene: TRBV19; clone size: NA; D gene: NA; J gene: TRBJ2-3; CDR3 protein: CASSVLAKGSTDTQYF; CDR3 DNA: TGTGCCAGTAGTGTACTAGCCAAGGGGAGCACAGATACGCAGTATTTT
V gene: TRBV5-1; clone size: NA; D gene: NA; J gene: TRBJ2-5; CDR3 protein: CASSFFGRGQTQYF; CDR3 DNA: TGCGCCAGCAGCTTCTTCGGGAGAGGGCAGACCCAGTACTTC
V gene: TRBV5-4; clone size: NA; D gene: NA; J gene: TRBJ2-2; CDR3 protein: CASSSAGTYTGELFF; CDR3 DNA: TGTGCCAGCAGCTCGGCCGGGACCTACACCGGGGAGCTGTTTTTT
V gene: TRBV3-1/TRBV3-2; clone size: NA; D gene: NA; J gene: TRBJ1-2; CDR3 protein: CASSQVVGGWAYGYTF; CDR3 DNA: TGTGCCAGCAGCCAAGTTGTGGGCGGATGGGCGTATGGCTACACCTTC
V gene: TRBV5-1; clone size: NA; D gene: NA; J gene: TRBJ2-7; CDR3 protein: CASSWRQDSYEQYF; CDR3 DNA: TGCGCCAGCAGCTGGCGGCAGGACTCCTACGAGCAGTACTTC
V gene: TRBV30; clone size: NA; D gene: NA; J gene: TRBJ1-3; CDR3 protein: CAWSVREGSSGNTIYF; CDR3 DNA: TGTGCCTGGAGTGTACGGGAGGGGAGCTCTGGAAACACCATATATTTT
V gene: TRBV5-8; clone size: NA; D gene: NA; J gene: TRBJ1-1; CDR3 protein: CASTYSGLRNTEAFF; CDR3 DNA: TGTGCCAGCACCTACAGCGGACTGAGGAACACTGAAGCTTTCTTT
V gene: TRBV6-6; clone size: NA; D gene: NA; J gene: TRBJ1-5; CDR3 protein: CASSLDSYSNQPQHF; CDR3 DNA: TGTGCCAGCAGCTTGGACAGCTATAGCAATCAGCCCCAGCATTTT
V gene: TRBV7-9; clone size: NA; D gene: NA; J gene: TRBJ2-1; CDR3 protein: CASSLNGGSYNEQFF; CDR3 DNA: TGTGCCAGCAGCTTGAATGGGGGCTCCTACAATGAGCAGTTCTTC
V gene: TRBV11-2; clone size: NA; D gene: NA; J gene: TRBJ2-1; CDR3 protein: CASSSQDLRQFF; CDR3 DNA: TGTGCCAGCAGCTCTCAGGATCTCCGGCAGTTCTTC
V gene: TRBV9; clone size: NA; D gene: NA; J gene: TRBJ2-3; CDR3 protein: CASSPPTDTQYF; CDR3 DNA: TGTGCCAGCAGTCCCCCCACAGATACGCAGTATTTT
V gene: TRBV7-9; clone size: NA; D gene: NA; J gene: TRBJ1-2; CDR3 protein: CASSSGERYGYTF; CDR3 DNA: TGTGCCAGCAGTTCCGGGGAGAGGTATGGCTACACCTTC
V gene: TRBV6-5; clone size: NA; D gene: TRBD1; J gene: TRBJ2-7; CDR3 protein: CASSPGGYEQYF; CDR3 DNA: TGTGCCAGCAGCCCAGGGGGCTACGAGCAGTACTTC
V gene: TRBV7-8; clone size: NA; D gene: NA; J gene: TRBJ2-1; CDR3 protein: CASRPRGSLYNEQFF; CDR3 DNA: TGTGCCAGCAGACCCCGGGGGAGTCTCTACAATGAGCAGTTCTTC
V gene: TRBV9; clone size: NA; D gene: NA; J gene: TRBJ1-4; CDR3 protein: CASSVALEEKLFF; CDR3 DNA: TGTGCCAGCAGCGTAGCCCTGGAGGAAAAACTGTTTTTT
V gene: TRBV11-2; clone size: NA; D gene: TRBD2; J gene: TRBJ2-1; CDR3 protein: CASSLRGTSGDNEQFF; CDR3 DNA: TGTGCCAGCAGCTTAAGGGGGACTAGCGGAGACAATGAGCAGTTCTTC
V gene: TRBV7-9; clone size: NA; D gene: TRBD2; J gene: TRBJ2-3; CDR3 protein: CASSLKAGVGADTQYF; CDR3 DNA: TGTGCCAGCAGCTTAAAAGCGGGAGTAGGCGCAGATACGCAGTATTTT
V gene: TRBV11-2; clone size: NA; D gene: NA; J gene: TRBJ2-6; CDR3 protein: CASSLEVRVLAGANVLTF; CDR3 DNA: TGTGCCAGCAGCTTAGAGGTCAGGGTCTTGGCTGGGGCCAACGTCCTGACTTTC
V gene: TRBV5-1; clone size: NA; D gene: TRBD2; J gene: TRBJ2-3; CDR3 protein: CASSFGLAGDTDTQYF; CDR3 DNA: TGCGCCAGCAGCTTTGGACTAGCGGGGGACACAGATACGCAGTATTTT
V gene: TRBV21-1; clone size: NA; D gene: NA; J gene: TRBJ2-1; CDR3 protein: CAKSRRQFSYNEQFF; CDR3 DNA: TGTGCCAAGAGCCGCAGACAGTTCTCCTACAATGAGCAGTTCTTC
V gene: TRBV5-6; clone size: few; D gene: TRBD1; J gene: TRBJ1-6; CDR3 protein: CASSPSPRGRNSPLHF; CDR3 DNA: TGTGCCAGCAGCCCTTCGCCCAGGGGGAGAAATTCACCCCTCCACTTT
V gene: TRBV27; clone size: NA; D gene: TRBD2; J gene: TRBJ2-6; CDR3 protein: CASGRQASGGRVSGANVLTF; CDR3 DNA: TGTGCCAGCGGCAGACAGGCGAGCGGGGGGCGAGTTTCTGGGGCCAACGTCCTGACTTTC
V gene: TRBV28; clone size: NA; D gene: NA; J gene: TRBJ1-4; CDR3 protein: CASSLKGMATNEKLFF; CDR3 DNA: TGTGCCAGCAGTTTAAAAGGGATGGCAACTAATGAAAAACTGTTTTTT
V gene: TRBV5-1; clone size: NA; D gene: NA; J gene: TRBJ1-2; CDR3 protein: CASRDPGRNYGYTF; CDR3 DNA: TGCGCCAGCAGAGATCCGGGACGGAACTATGGCTACACCTTC
V gene: TRBV19; clone size: NA; D gene: TRBD1; J gene: TRBJ2-5; CDR3 protein: CASSPRTGWSRETQYF; CDR3 DNA: TGTGCCAGTAGCCCCAGGACAGGTTGGTCGAGAGAGACCCAGTACTTC
V gene: TRBV29-1; clone size: NA; D gene: NA; J gene: TRBJ1-4; CDR3 protein: CSVVGSHFSRVYEKLFF; CDR3 DNA: TGCAGCGTTGTAGGATCTCACTTTTCAAGGGTATATGAAAAACTGTTTTTT
V gene: TRBV6-5; clone size: NA; D gene: NA; J gene: TRBJ1-2; CDR3 protein: CASRAPNYGYTF; CDR3 DNA: TGTGCCAGCAGGGCCCCTAACTATGGCTACACCTTC
V gene: TRBV4-1; clone size: NA; D gene: NA; J gene: TRBJ1-2; CDR3 protein: CASSQGQVFLTPGGGYGYTF; CDR3 DNA: TGCGCCAGCAGCCAAGGGCAGGTCTTCTTAACCCCCGGGGGGGGCTATGGCTACACCTTC